Presented here are 24 T cell receptor beta chains from one specimen sequenced in a study of neoadjuvant anti-PD-1 for oral cavity cancer listed by TCRdb under 2021. The library relied on the immunoSEQ multiplex PCR assay. TCRdb mirrors the immuneACCESS table, restricted to in-frame sequences. Some clones are absent from its copies; in checked studies, under half trace to an unresolved V gene, and the reason for the others is unknown. The sample profile shows approximately 74,000 clones; about 84% of them were found once. The ten largest clones add up to approximately 3.4% of the sample. The time point label here, explained by the study, means: before neoadjuvant nivolumab. The sample consisted of PBMCs, taken before nivolumab (anti-PD-1) treatment. Receptor source: a person aged 35-79 years with oral cavity squamous cell carcinoma.

This rearrangement joins TRBV15 to TRBJ1-3; D gene uncertain. Trimming pared 0 bases from V and 7 bases from J, leaving 4 bases between. In germline, CDR1 is LNHNV, CDR2 YYDKDF (reference sequence). This CDR3 comprises 12 residues. CDR3 region: CATSRDSNTIYF. CDR3 nucleotide sequence: TGTGCCACCAGCAGAGATTCGAACACCATATATTTT.

V and J are TRBV28 and TRBJ1-3; D not certain. The CDR3 totals 14 residues. Trimming shortened V by 6 bases and J by 0 bases, and 9 bases separated the two germline ends. Per the germline V gene, CDR1 is MDHEN and CDR2 is SYDVKM. CDR3: CASSSYFSGNTIYF. The CDR3, as DNA: TGTGCCAGCAGCTCGTATTTCTCTGGAAACACCATATATTTT.

The rearrangement joins TRBV29-1 to TRBJ1-2; 8 nucleotides line up with TRBD1. This CDR3 has 12 residues. Germline-derived CDR1 and CDR2 are SQVTM and ANQGSEA. V lost 3 bases to trimming and J lost 5 bases; unmatched junction nucleotides: 2. CDR3 coding DNA: TGCAGCGTTGAGGGACAGGCGTATGGCTACACCTTC. Amino acid sequence: CSVEGQAYGYTF.

This clone was seen only a few times. The chain employs TRBV9 and TRBJ1-1; D gene unclear. CDR1 SGDLS and CDR2 YYNGEE come from the germline V gene. There are 12 residues in the CDR3. Trimming left V 4 bases short and J 8 bases short, with 12 bases between. The CDR3 nucleotides are TGTGCCAGCAGCCTCTTGGGAGGCGAAGCTTTCTTT. Encoded protein: CASSLLGGEAFF.

V gene TRBV7-3 combines with J gene TRBJ2-5; the match to TRBD2 covers 7 bases. With 3 bases clipped from V and 5 bases from J, the junction kept 9 bases outside the gene matches. This CDR3 region has 15 residues. Germline CDR1 SGHTA, CDR2 FQGTGA. This CDR3 is CASSFLSGGVETQYF. The CDR3 bases are TGTGCCAGCAGCTTTCTCTCGGGAGGTGTGGAGACCCAGTACTTC.

This chain links TRBV6-1 with TRBJ1-2; D gene uncertain. From germline, CDR1 is MNHNS and CDR2 SASEGT. The CDR3 has 14 amino acids. V lost 7 bases and J lost 2, with 14 bases in between. CDR3 sequence reads: CASISPTPNYGYTF. As DNA, the CDR3 is TGTGCCAGCATTTCCCCGACACCCAACTATGGCTACACCTTC.

The chain couples TRBV10-3 to TRBJ1-1; 7 positions agree with TRBD1. Losses at the gene ends were 2 bases for V and 4 bases for J; bases not matched to a gene: 1. Germline V gene data show CDR1 as ENHRY and CDR2 as SYGVKD. The CDR3 has 13 amino acids. CDR3: CAISEDRVTEAFF. DNA for the CDR3: TGTGCCATCAGTGAGGACAGGGTCACTGAAGCTTTCTTT.

The V call is TRBV5-1, the J call TRBJ2-2; D is uncertain. Germline V lookup: CDR1 SGHRS, CDR2 YFSETQ. The CDR3 contains 13 residues. The V and J ends lost 0 bases and 6 bases respectively, with 6 bases between them. The CDR3: CASSLGGSGELFF. CDR3 bases: TGCGCCAGCAGCTTGGGGGGATCCGGGGAGCTGTTTTTT.

The genes are TRBV10-2 and TRBJ1-1, with D possibly being TRBD1 (5 bases). There are 12 residues in the CDR3. V was pared by 6 bases and J by 1 base, with 6 bases between. Germline loops: CDR1 WSHSY, CDR2 SAAADI. The CDR3 DNA follows: TGCGCCAGCAGGACAGAGAACACTGAAGCTTTCTTT. Protein sequence: CASRTENTEAFF.

The chain joins TRBV28 to TRBJ1-3, with D perhaps matching TRBD1 (5 bases). Deletions cut 7 bases from V and 2 bases from J, with 9 bases between. Per the germline V gene, CDR1 is MDHEN and CDR2 is SYDVKM. The length of the CDR3 is 13 residues. The chain's CDR3 is CASMRGTGNTIYF. The DNA of the CDR3 is TGTGCCAGCATGAGGGGTACTGGAAACACCATATATTTT. The whole variable domain, filled in from reference TRBV28 and TRBJ1-3, reads DVKVTQSSRYLVKRTGEKVFLECVQDMDHENMFWYRQDPGLGLRLIYFSYDVKMKEKGDIPEGYSVSREKKERFSLILESASTNQTSMYLCASMRGTGNTIYFGEGSWLTVV.

This clone was detected once. The chain uses TRBV11-2 and TRBJ1-2; no clear D gene. Deletions cut 5 bases from V and 3 bases from J, with 10 bases between. Germline assignment: CDR1 SGHAT and CDR2 FQNNGV. The CDR3 is 13 residues long. The CDR3 region is CASSPAPDYGYTF. CDR3 DNA: TGTGCCAGCAGCCCGGCGCCTGACTATGGCTACACCTTC.

In this sample, this clone turned up a few times. The chain recombines TRBV10-1 with TRBJ2-7; D uncertain. This CDR3 contains 11 residues. Germline loops: CDR1 WNHNN, CDR2 SYGVQD (reference sequence). V was pared by 0 bases and J by 7 bases, with 4 bases between. DNA of the CDR3: TGCGCCAGCAGTGAGTCGGGGGAGCAGTACTTC. Residues: CASSESGEQYF.

The chain links TRBV2 to TRBJ2-7; no firm D call. The CDR3 is 15 residues long. In germline, CDR1 is SNHLY, CDR2 FYNNEI. Trimming removed 6 bases from V and 3 bases from J, with 18 bases in between. CDR3 residues: CASSEKFGAIYEQYF. The CDR3 bases are TGTGCCAGCAGCGAGAAATTCGGAGCTATCTACGAGCAGTACTTC.

V is TRBV7-9 and J is TRBJ1-1; maybe TRBD1 (5 bases). Trimming pared 5 bases from V and 2 bases from J, leaving 15 bases between. There are 15 residues in the CDR3. Germline assignment: CDR1 SEHNR and CDR2 FQNEAQ (reference sequence). CDR3 coding DNA: TGTGCCAGCAGCCCAGAGAGAGACAGAAACACTGAAGCTTTCTTT. The encoded protein is CASSPERDRNTEAFF.

The genes are TRBV30 and TRBJ2-7, with a tentative D call TRBD1 (5 bases). The V and J ends lost 0 bases and 6 bases respectively, with 9 bases between them. Germline CDR1 GTSNPN, CDR2 SVGIG (reference sequence). This CDR3 has 12 amino acids. CDR3 residues: CAWSVGAGEQYF. In DNA form, the CDR3 reads TGTGCCTGGAGTGTAGGGGCCGGCGAGCAGTACTTC.

The rearrangement uses TRBV29-1 and TRBJ2-3; D is unresolved. Germline loops: CDR1 SQVTM, CDR2 ANQGSEA. Trimming stripped 4 bases from V and 2 bases from J, with 7 bases between. This CDR3 region has 12 residues. As DNA, the CDR3 is TGCAGCGTTGTAATAGCCACAGATACGCAGTATTTT. It codes for CSVVIATDTQYF.

The chain has TRBV30 and TRBJ1-1; D gene unclear. Trimming took 5 bases from V and 0 from J, leaving 22 bases between them. From germline, CDR1 is GTSNPN and CDR2 SVGIG (reference sequence). The CDR3 has 17 residues. The CDR3 nucleotides read TGTGCCTGGGGGGTATTTGAGTTGACCGCCATGAACACTGAAGCTTTCTTT. It codes for CAWGVFELTAMNTEAFF.

V is TRBV5-1 and J is TRBJ1-4, with D perhaps matching TRBD1 (5 bases). This CDR3 contains 14 residues. Between the trimmed V and J ends, which lost 0 bases and 6 bases, there was a span of 9 bases. Germline CDR1 is SGHRS and CDR2 is YFSETQ. The CDR3 coding sequence is TGCGCCAGCAGCTTGGCCGGGACCTATGAAAAACTGTTTTTT. It codes for CASSLAGTYEKLFF.

This chain uses TRBV6-5 with TRBJ1-4; TRBD1 might be the D (5 bases). Germline V gene data show CDR1 as MNHEY and CDR2 as SVGAGI. Trimming removed 5 bases from V and 5 bases from J, with 15 bases in between. This CDR3 is 15 amino acids long. CDR3 bases: TGTGCCAGCAGTCTCCGACCGAGGGGAAATGAAAAACTGTTTTTT. Its translation: CASSLRPRGNEKLFF.

J is TRBJ2-7 and V is TRBV5-1, with 7 bases that match TRBD2. The CDR3 sequence is 16 residues long. V dropped 0 bases and J dropped 0; count of bases not matched to a gene: 6. In germline, CDR1 is SGHRS, CDR2 YFSETQ. In nucleotides, the CDR3 is TGCGCCAGCAGCTTGGCCGGGGGGTCGAGCTCCTACGAGCAGTACTTC. Protein sequence: CASSLAGGSSSYEQYF.

The rearrangement joins TRBV2 to TRBJ1-4, with D possibly matching TRBD1 (6 bases). The CDR3 sequence is 14 residues long. Between the trimmed V and J ends, which lost 8 bases and 4 bases, there was a span of 14 bases. Germline values: CDR1 SNHLY, CDR2 FYNNEI. The CDR3 reads CASYGGGGNEKLFF. DNA of the CDR3: TGTGCCAGCTACGGTGGAGGGGGTAATGAAAAACTGTTTTTT.

This clone has only one observation. This sequence joins TRBV7-2 and TRBJ2-5; no firm D call. The CDR3 has 14 residues. Per germline, CDR1 SGHTA and CDR2 FQGNSA. Deletions cut 5 bases from V and 5 bases from J, with 15 bases between. CDR3 sequence: CASSPPPGRETQYF. DNA of the CDR3: TGTGCCAGCAGCCCCCCTCCCGGGCGTGAGACCCAGTACTTC.

The chain has TRBV27 and TRBJ1-2; TRBD1 aligns across 8 bases. Germline V gene sequence: CDR1 MNHEY, CDR2 SMNVEV (reference sequence). Germline trimming cut 2 bases from V and 0 bases from J; bases unmatched to any gene: 5. The CDR3 is 16 amino acids. This CDR3 is CASSLRQGASNYGYTF. The CDR3 coding sequence is TGTGCCAGCAGTTTAAGGCAGGGGGCATCTAACTATGGCTACACCTTC.

The rearrangement joins TRBV19 to TRBJ1-5, with D perhaps matching TRBD1 (5 bases). Trimming left V 0 bases short and J 1 base short, with 10 bases between. From germline, CDR1 is LNHDA and CDR2 SQIVND (reference sequence). The CDR3 consists of 16 residues. The CDR3 reads CASSIDSTASNQPQHF. CDR3 in DNA: TGTGCCAGTAGTATAGACTCGACAGCAAGCAATCAGCCCCAGCATTTT.